The T cell receptor (beta chain) described here comes from a study of immune heterogeneity within non-small cell lung tumors. Concerning this clonotype itself: Its matching antigen is unknown.

CDR3 of TCR beta was amplified by multiplex PCR that used 32 V and 13 J primers. TCRdb reanalysed the multiplex PCR reads using MiXCR and keeps one entry per CDR3 protein. The repertoire holds about 5,600 distinct CDR3 sequences, with 15% to 20% as singletons. Findings of the study overall: Recurrence of the same dominant CDR3 beta clonotypes was seen across tumor sites within a patient, and site-unique high-frequency clones were present alongside them.

CDR1 is LGHDT, CDR2 YNNKEL, per germline (reference sequence). With V trimmed by 2 bases and J by 5 bases, 7 bases remained unmatched. There are 16 residues in the CDR3. TCRs were amplified from approximately 600 ng gDNA of bulk tumor per sample. During surgery, several far-apart biopsies were obtained from every primary tumor. With untreated, newly diagnosed non-small cell lung cancer, the patients went on to undergo curative surgery. This sequence joins TRBV3-1 and TRBJ2-2; TRBD2 matches at 8 bases. The sample was lung tumor tissue. The TCR was taken from a middle-aged man with non-small cell lung cancer. CDR3 coding DNA: TGTGCCAGCAGCCAATCCAGCGGGAGTTGGACCGGGGAGCTGTTTTTT. Its translation is CASSQSSGSWTGELFF. Full variable domain (outside the CDR3, taken from reference TRBV3-1 and TRBJ2-2): DTAVSQTPKYLVTQMGNDKSIKCEQNLGHDTMYWYKQDSKKFLKIMFSYNNKELIINETVPNRFSPKSPDKAHLNLHINSLELGDSAVYFCASSQSSGSWTGELFFGEGSRLTVL.